This T cell receptor (beta chain) stems from a study of Ad26.COV2.S vaccination and SARS-CoV-2 variants. Study context: Each vaccinee took Ad26.COV2.S intramuscularly, once or twice 56 days apart. Study-wide findings and caveats: TCR breadth and depth estimates may have understated total T cell responses. Vaccine recipients had higher spike-specific TCR breadth than placebo recipients.

As for treatment: some 19 received Ad26.COV2.S at low or high dose, single or two shots; roughly five received placebo; per-sample allocation not given. After the first vaccine or placebo injection, samples were drawn on day 63. Vaccination employed an Ad26 vector expressing the Wuhan-strain SARS-CoV-2 spike. About this clone: Its antigen is unknown.

Here immunoSEQ multiplex PCR was the method, and the copy in TCRdb shows in-frame clones only, minus some. The table lists over 400,000 clones, around 90% of them singletons. The CDR3 consists of 15 residues. The junction had 4 bases not matched to a gene; V was cut back by 1 base and J by 5 bases. Looked up from germline, CDR1 is MNHEY and CDR2 is SMNVEV (reference sequence). This specimen was peripheral blood, taken in a trial of Ad26.COV2.S vaccine versus placebo. The chain employs TRBV27 and TRBJ1-4; 7 nucleotides line up with TRBD1. The sequence derives from a person between 18 and 60 years old who received the Ad26.COV2.S COVID-19 vaccine or a placebo. The CDR3 sequence: CASSLLAGGNEKLFF. CDR3 coding DNA: TGTGCCAGCAGTTTATTGGCAGGGGGAAATGAAAAACTGTTTTTT.